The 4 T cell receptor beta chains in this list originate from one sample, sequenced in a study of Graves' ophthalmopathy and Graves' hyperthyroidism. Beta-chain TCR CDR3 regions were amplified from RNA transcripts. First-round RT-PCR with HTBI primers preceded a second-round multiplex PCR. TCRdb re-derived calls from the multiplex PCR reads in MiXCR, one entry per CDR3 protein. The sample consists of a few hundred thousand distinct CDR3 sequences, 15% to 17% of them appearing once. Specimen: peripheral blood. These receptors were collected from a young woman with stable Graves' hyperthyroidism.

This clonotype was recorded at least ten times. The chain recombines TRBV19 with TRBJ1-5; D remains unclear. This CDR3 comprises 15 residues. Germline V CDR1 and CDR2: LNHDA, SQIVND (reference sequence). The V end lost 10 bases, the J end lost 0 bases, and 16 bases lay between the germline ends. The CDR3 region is CATKEDQYSNQPQHF. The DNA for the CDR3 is TGTGCCACAAAAGAGGACCAATATAGCAATCAGCCCCAGCATTTT.

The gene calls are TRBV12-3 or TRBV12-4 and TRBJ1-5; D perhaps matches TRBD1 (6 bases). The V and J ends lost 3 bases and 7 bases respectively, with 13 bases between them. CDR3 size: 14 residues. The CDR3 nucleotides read TGTGCCAGCAGTTTCGGGCTCAGGGGACAGCCCCAGCATTTT. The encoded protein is CASSFGLRGQPQHF.

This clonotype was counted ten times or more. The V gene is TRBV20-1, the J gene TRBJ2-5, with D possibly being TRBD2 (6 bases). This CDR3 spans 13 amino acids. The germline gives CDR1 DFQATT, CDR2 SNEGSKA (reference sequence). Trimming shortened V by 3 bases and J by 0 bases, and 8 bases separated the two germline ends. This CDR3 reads CSASRGNQETQYF. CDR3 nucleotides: TGCAGTGCTAGTCGGGGGAACCAAGAGACCCAGTACTTC.

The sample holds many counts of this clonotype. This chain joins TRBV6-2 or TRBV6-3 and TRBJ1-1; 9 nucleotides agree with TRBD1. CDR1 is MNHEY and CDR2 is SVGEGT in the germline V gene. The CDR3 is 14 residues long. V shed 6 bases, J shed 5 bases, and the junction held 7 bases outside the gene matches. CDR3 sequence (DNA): TGTGCCAGCAGAGGAACAGGGGGCGGTACTGAAGCTTTCTTT. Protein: CASRGTGGGTEAFF.